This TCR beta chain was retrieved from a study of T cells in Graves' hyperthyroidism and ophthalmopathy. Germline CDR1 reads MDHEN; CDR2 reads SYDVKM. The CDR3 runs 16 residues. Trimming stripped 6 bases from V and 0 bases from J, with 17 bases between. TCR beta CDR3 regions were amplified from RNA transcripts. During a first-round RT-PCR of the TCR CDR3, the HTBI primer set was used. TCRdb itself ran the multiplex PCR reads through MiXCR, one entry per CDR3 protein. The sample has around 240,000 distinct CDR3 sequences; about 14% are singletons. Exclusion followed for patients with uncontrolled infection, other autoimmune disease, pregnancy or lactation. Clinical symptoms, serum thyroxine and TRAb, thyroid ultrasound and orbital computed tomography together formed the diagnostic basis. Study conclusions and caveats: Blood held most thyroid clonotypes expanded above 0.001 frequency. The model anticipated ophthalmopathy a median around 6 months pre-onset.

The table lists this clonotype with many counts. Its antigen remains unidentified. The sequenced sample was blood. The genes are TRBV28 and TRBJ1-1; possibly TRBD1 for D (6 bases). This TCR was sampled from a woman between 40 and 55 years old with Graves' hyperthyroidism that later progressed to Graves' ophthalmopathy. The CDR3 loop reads CASSMVGADLNTEAFF. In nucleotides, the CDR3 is TGTGCCAGCAGCATGGTGGGGGCCGACTTGAACACTGAAGCTTTCTTT.